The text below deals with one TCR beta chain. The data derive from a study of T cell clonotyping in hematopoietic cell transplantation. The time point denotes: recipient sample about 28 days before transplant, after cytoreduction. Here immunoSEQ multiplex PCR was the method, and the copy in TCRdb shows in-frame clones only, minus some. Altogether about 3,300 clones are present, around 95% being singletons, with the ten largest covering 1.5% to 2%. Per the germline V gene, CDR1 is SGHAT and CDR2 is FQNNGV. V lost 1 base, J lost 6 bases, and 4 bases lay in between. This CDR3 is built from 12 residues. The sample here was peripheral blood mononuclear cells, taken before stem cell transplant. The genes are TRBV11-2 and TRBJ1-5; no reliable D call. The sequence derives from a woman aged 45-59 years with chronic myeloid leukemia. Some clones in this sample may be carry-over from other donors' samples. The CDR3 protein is CASSLGGQPQHF. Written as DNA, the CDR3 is TGTGCCAGCAGCTTAGGTGGTCAGCCCCAGCATTTT.